Reported below is one T cell receptor beta chain. Its antigen target is currently unknown. Per-base qualities were not stored, and no clone one base away is much larger. V is reduced by 4 bases and J by 0 bases, leaving a spacing of 16 bases between them. As encoded in the germline V gene, CDR1 is MGHRA while CDR2 is YSYEKL. The CDR3 numbers 17 residues from cysteine through phenylalanine. The kept DNA is CDR3 alone, 51 bases in frame from the first base. This specimen comes from a study of OX40 agonist ivuxolimab in advanced cancers. Context from the whole study: Ivuxolimab was an agonistic, fully human IgG2 monoclonal antibody directed against OX40 (CD134), a costimulatory receptor. Prior anti-PD-1, anti-PD-L1 or anti-CTLA-4 therapy was permitted, and about two fifths of dose-escalation patients had received checkpoint inhibitors. The paper covers the monotherapy dose-escalation part of the phase I ivuxolimab trial, which included N = 52 patients. Peripheral TCRbeta sequencing was intended to test whether TCR sequence diversity was altered and clonal T-cell expansion was caused by ivuxolimab. Intravenous ivuxolimab was administered to patients every 2 weeks at six dose levels: 0.01, 0.1, 0.3, 1.5, 3 and 10 mg/kg. A male proportion of about 79% and a mean age of 60 years, ranging from 23 to 79, were recorded for the dose-escalation cohort. Of the 50 to 55 dose-escalation patients, hepatocellular carcinoma was present in approximately 20, melanoma in approximately 15, renal cell carcinoma in 9 and head and neck cancer in 9. Three dose-escalation patients achieved partial responses, one with hepatocellular carcinoma and two with cutaneous melanoma. Study-wide findings and limitations: At doses of 0.1 to 3.0 mg/kg, clonal expansion of both CD4+ and CD8+ blood T cells was observed from baseline to week 6. After ivuxolimab, expanded clones were on average more numerous among CD8+ T cells than among CD4+ T cells. Low levels of normalized T-cell clonal expansion were also shown by some nonresponding patients. The antigen specificity of the clonally expanded peripheral T cells was not determined. In the 0.1-3.0 mg/kg groups, partial responders were among the patients with the lowest normalized peripheral clonal expansion, particularly in CD8+ T cells.

The trial excluded patients who had a history of autoimmune disease or who were on systemic immunosuppression. Peripheral blood for TCR sequencing was collected from all dose cohorts at baseline, on cycle 4 day 1, and on cycle 7 day 1. The samples were drawn from a first-in-human, open-label, multicenter phase I dose-escalation trial of ivuxolimab. Adults with locally advanced or metastatic head and neck squamous cell, hepatocellular, melanoma or renal cell carcinoma were enrolled in the trial. Before TCR sequencing, CD4+ T cells and CD8+ T cells were sorted from peripheral blood as separate populations. Genomic DNA was isolated from the sorted cells so that the TCRbeta CDR3 region could be sequenced. The immunoSEQ Assay was used for sequencing of TCRbeta CDR3 regions. TCRdb limited this immuneACCESS table to in-frame rearrangements with V and J called. A share of clones is missing; checked studies link under half to unresolved V genes, and the rest is unexplained. The sample contains around 94,000 clones, roughly 90% of them found a single time. The leading ten clones occupy 3% to 4% of the sample.

This TCR derives from an adult with an advanced solid tumor such as melanoma, head and neck, liver or kidney cancer. The sequencing used CD4+ or CD8+ T cells sorted from blood, collected in a trial of the OX40 agonist ivuxolimab. The chain links TRBV4-1 with TRBJ1-3, with TRBD1 perhaps the D gene, on 6 matching bases. The sequenced DNA: TGCGCCAGCAGCCTCTCTGGGGGCTCGCGCTCTGGAAACACCATATATTTT. It codes for CASSLSGGSRSGNTIYF.